This is a list of T cell receptor beta chains from one sample in a study of blood T cell repertoires in COVID-19. Clones were read by immunoSEQ multiplex PCR, and TCRdb kept only the in-frame ones, dropping some. The table shows around 290,000 clones, with roughly nine tenths occurring only once. The sequencing sample was made of PBMCs or T cells enriched from blood (not recorded which). The receptors come from a woman between 40 and 50 years old who had recovered from COVID-19. The CDR3 runs from the conserved cysteine through the conserved F or W. A D gene is named only where the DNA matches it firmly. Clone size is stated in some rows and not others, as once, few, many or a class when expanded.

clone_size	d_call	j_call	v_call	cdr3_aa	cdr3_nt
once	TRBD2	TRBJ2-7	TRBV15	CATSRDSLAVYEQYF	TGTGCCACCAGCAGAGATAGTCTAGCGGTCTACGAGCAGTACTTC
NA	TRBD1	TRBJ1-2	TRBV19	CASSRGGEIDGYTF	TGTGCCAGTAGTAGAGGGGGCGAAATAGATGGCTACACCTTC
NA	NA	TRBJ2-3	TRBV18	CASSPERGLRTDTQYF	TGTGCCAGCTCACCCGAAAGGGGACTTCGCACAGATACGCAGTATTTT
NA	TRBD1	TRBJ1-3	TRBV9	CASSATPTGPRGNTIYF	TGTGCCAGCAGCGCAACCCCGACAGGGCCGCGGGGAAACACCATATATTTT
NA	NA	TRBJ1-2	TRBV19	CASSHRDYGYTF	TGTGCCAGTAGCCACAGGGACTATGGCTACACCTTC
NA	TRBD1	TRBJ1-4	TRBV5-1	CASSPRQGVNEKLFF	TGCGCCAGCAGCCCGCGACAGGGTGTTAATGAAAAACTGTTTTTT
NA	NA	TRBJ2-1	TRBV19	CASKAGIVGNNEQFF	TGTGCCAGTAAGGCGGGTATCGTAGGGAACAATGAGCAGTTCTTC
NA	TRBD1	TRBJ1-3	TRBV10-3	CAISGTGSGNTIYF	TGTGCCATCAGTGGGACAGGCTCTGGAAACACCATATATTTT
NA	TRBD1	TRBJ2-1	TRBV18	CASSTGDTYNEQFF	TGTGCCAGCTCAACAGGGGACACCTACAATGAGCAGTTCTTC
NA	NA	TRBJ1-2	TRBV12-3/TRBV12-4	CASTLAGGHGYTF	TGTGCCAGCACCCTGGCCGGGGGGCATGGCTACACCTTC
NA	TRBD1	TRBJ1-3	TRBV6-5	CAIHQRDRGVNTIYF	TGTGCCATTCACCAAAGGGACAGGGGGGTGAACACCATATATTTT
NA	NA	TRBJ1-5	TRBV3-1/TRBV3-2	CASSQVRDQPQHF	TGTGCCAGCAGCCAAGTCCGGGATCAGCCCCAGCATTTT
NA	NA	TRBJ2-7	TRBV5-1	CASSFSQGPYEQYF	TGCGCCAGCAGCTTTTCCCAGGGGCCCTACGAGCAGTACTTC
NA	NA	TRBJ1-4	TRBV2	CASSEVGGAGEKLFF	TGTGCCAGCAGTGAAGTGGGGGGGGCCGGTGAAAAACTGTTTTTT
NA	TRBD1	TRBJ1-1	TRBV19	CASSIVPGQANTEAFF	TGTGCCAGTAGTATTGTCCCGGGACAGGCGAACACTGAAGCTTTCTTT
NA	NA	TRBJ2-6	TRBV30	CAWSLIAGANVLTF	TGTGCCTGGAGTCTTATAGCTGGGGCCAACGTCCTGACTTTC
NA	NA	TRBJ2-3	TRBV12-3/TRBV12-4	CASSGSTDTQYF	TGTGCCAGCAGCGGGAGCACAGATACGCAGTATTTT
NA	TRBD2	TRBJ2-1	TRBV5-4	CASTPTLAGGAGQFF	TGTGCCAGCACCCCTACCCTAGCGGGGGGGGCCGGGCAGTTCTTC
NA	TRBD1	TRBJ1-1	TRBV4-1	CASRHRGTKEAFF	TGCGCCAGCAGGCACAGGGGAACCAAAGAGGCTTTCTTT
NA	TRBD1	TRBJ1-1	TRBV4-1	CASSPTGTAKNTEAFF	TGCGCCAGCAGCCCTACAGGGACAGCGAAGAACACTGAAGCTTTCTTT
NA	NA	TRBJ1-5	TRBV7-8	CASSLEGLRGGQPQHF	TGTGCCAGCAGCTTAGAGGGGTTGAGGGGGGGACAGCCCCAGCATTTT
NA	TRBD2	TRBJ2-2	TRBV11-3	CASSLGEWTSRTGELFF	TGTGCCAGCAGCTTGGGGGAGTGGACTAGTCGGACCGGGGAGCTGTTTTTT
NA	NA	TRBJ1-1	TRBV5-4	CASSLMSSEAFF	TGTGCCAGCAGCTTGATGTCCAGTGAAGCTTTCTTT
NA	TRBD2	TRBJ2-7	TRBV11-2	CASSVNSGRASEQYF	TGTGCCAGCAGCGTCAATAGCGGGAGGGCGAGCGAGCAGTACTTC
NA	NA	TRBJ2-7	TRBV11-2	CASSRSGTSSNYEQYF	TGTGCCAGCAGCCGATCCGGGACATCTTCTAACTACGAGCAGTACTTC
NA	NA	TRBJ1-2	TRBV9	CASSPTGSADGYTF	TGTGCCAGCAGCCCCACAGGGTCGGCGGATGGCTACACCTTC
NA	TRBD2	TRBJ2-5	TRBV30	CAWSVYNRIGASGGPTGTQYF	TGTGCCTGGAGTGTATACAATCGCATCGGGGCTAGCGGGGGCCCCACGGGGACCCAGTACTTC
NA	NA	TRBJ1-1	TRBV19	CASSFVLLNTEAFF	TGTGCCAGTAGCTTTGTTCTCCTGAACACTGAAGCTTTCTTT
once	TRBD1	TRBJ1-1	TRBV2	CASSIDRVTFF	TGTGCCAGCAGCATTGACAGGGTTACTTTCTTT
NA	TRBD2	TRBJ2-5	TRBV27	CASRLKAGGLETQYF	TGTGCCAGCAGGCTGAAAGCGGGGGGGTTAGAGACCCAGTACTTC
NA	TRBD1	TRBJ1-1	TRBV18	CASSPSGQGAGTEAFF	TGTGCCAGCTCACCGAGCGGACAGGGGGCTGGCACTGAAGCTTTCTTT
NA	TRBD2	TRBJ2-7	TRBV3-1/TRBV3-2	CASSHRGGVSYEQYF	TGTGCCAGCAGCCATCGCGGGGGGGTCTCCTACGAGCAGTACTTC
NA	NA	TRBJ2-1	TRBV27	CASSEAPRAEQFF	TGTGCCAGTTCAGAGGCGCCACGTGCTGAGCAGTTCTTC
NA	NA	TRBJ1-6	TRBV7-2	CASSLMSNNSPLHF	TGTGCCAGCAGCTTAATGTCCAATAATTCACCCCTCCACTTT
NA	NA	TRBJ1-1	TRBV27	CASSLSRTANTEAFF	TGTGCCAGCAGTTTATCGAGGACAGCGAACACTGAAGCTTTCTTT
NA	NA	TRBJ2-3	TRBV5-4	CASSFRGTDTQYF	TGTGCCAGCAGCTTCAGGGGAACAGATACGCAGTATTTT
NA	NA	TRBJ2-3	TRBV5-1	CASSLMRGTDTQYF	TGCGCCAGCAGCTTGATGAGAGGGACAGATACGCAGTATTTT